Presented here are 2 T cell receptor beta chains from one specimen sequenced in a study of T cell responses to AZD1222 COVID-19 vaccine. Here immunoSEQ multiplex PCR was the method, and the copy in TCRdb shows in-frame clones only, minus some. The data hold about 42,000 clones, with roughly 88% observed a single time. Sequences were derived from peripheral blood, sampled 28 days after the second AZD1222 dose. All receptors come from an adult who received the AZD1222 COVID-19 vaccine.

This clone was recorded only once. The chain employs TRBV15 and TRBJ1-2; 7 bases line up with TRBD1. The CDR3 loop spans 14 amino acids. The J segment lost 3 bases and the V segment lost 1 base, leaving 2 bases of the junction unmatched. Germline loops: CDR1 LNHNV, CDR2 YYDKDF (reference sequence). The CDR3 DNA is TGTGCCACCAGCAGAGGGGGGACAGACTATGGCTACACCTTC. Its translation: CATSRGGTDYGYTF.

The V and J genes are TRBV12-3 or TRBV12-4 and TRBJ1-1, with D unclear. Trimming removed 6 bases at V and 0 bases at J, with 5 bases between. This CDR3 has 12 amino acids. CDR3 nucleotides: TGTGCCAGCAGAGCTATGAACACTGAAGCTTTCTTT. Protein product: CASRAMNTEAFF.